This T cell receptor (beta chain) was observed in a study of OX40 agonist ivuxolimab in advanced cancers. Looking at the study overall: Patients were dosed with the agonistic anti-OX40 (CD134) antibody ivuxolimab. Every patient in dose escalation had hepatocellular carcinoma, melanoma, renal cell or head and neck cancer. Findings and caveats of the study: Some nonresponders also had low normalized T-cell clonal expansion.

The repertoire was sequenced with immunoSEQ multiplex PCR; TCRdb's copy has only in-frame clones and lacks some. The profile shows tens of thousands of clones, 86% of them singletons. Note on this clone: Its target is unknown.

V lost 6 bases and J lost 2; bases outside the gene matches: 8. The CDR3 spans 15 residues. CDR1 and CDR2 from the germline V gene are MNHEY and SMNVEV (reference sequence). Patients had blood sampled at baseline and again on cycle 4 day 1 and cycle 7 day 1. The clonotype was recovered from an adult with an advanced solid tumor such as melanoma, head and neck, liver or kidney cancer. The sequencing used CD4+ or CD8+ T cells sorted from blood, collected in a trial of the OX40 agonist ivuxolimab. The chain recombines TRBV27 with TRBJ2-3; 7 bases fit TRBD1. CDR3 loop: CASSPRTGVTDTQYF. The CDR3 DNA reads as TGTGCCAGCAGCCCTCGAACAGGGGTCACAGATACGCAGTATTTT.